A single sample gave rise to the 2 T cell receptor beta chains below, sequenced in a study of blood T cells in healthy people across ages. A J-beta primer mix and a sample-barcoded 5' primer were used in a second PCR of roughly 7 to 12 cycles. TCRdb reprocessed the 5' RACE reads with MiXCR, giving one entry per CDR3 protein. The sample lists approximately 880,000 distinct CDR3 sequences; under 50% were seen once. The specimen was blood. The receptors were gathered from a man under 40 in good health.

Here the CDR3 reads CASSEWSADQPQHF. As DNA, the CDR3 is TGTGCCAGCAGTGAATGGTCAGCTGATCAGCCCCAGCATTTT. The V call is TRBV2, the J call TRBJ1-5; D is undetermined. The CDR3 is 14 residues long. The germline gives CDR1 SNHLY, CDR2 FYNNEI. Between the trimmed V and J ends, which lost 2 bases and 5 bases, there was a span of 10 bases.

This clonotype has only a few counts. The chain is built from TRBV4-3 and TRBJ1-2; tentative D call: TRBD1 (5 bases). Trimming removed 1 base from V and 4 bases from J, with 19 bases in between. CDR3 length: 17 residues. The germline V gene has CDR1 LGHNA and CDR2 YSLEER. CDR3 sequence reads: CASSQVRGSEGGYGYTF. The CDR3 nucleotides read TGCGCCAGCAGCCAAGTGCGGGGGTCTGAGGGAGGCTATGGCTACACCTTC.